Listed below are T cell receptor beta chains from one sample, sequenced in a study of cytomegalovirus exposure and HLA in healthy donors. TCRdb's copy holds only in-frame clones and misses some; the assay was immunoSEQ multiplex PCR. This sample has about 180,000 clones; about 77% occur once, and the top ten carry about 2.5%. What was sequenced was PBMCs. These receptors originate from a woman in her 30s in good health and CMV-seropositive. Both conserved end residues are part of each CDR3. A D gene is named only where the DNA matches it firmly. Clone sizes are given selectively: once, few, many, or a class where the clone is expanded.

clone_size,v_call,j_call,d_call,cdr3_aa,cdr3_nt
.,TRBV5-1,TRBJ2-7,TRBD1,CASSLEGTGVWRYEQYF,TGCGCCAGCAGCTTGGAAGGGACAGGGGTTTGGCGATACGAGCAGTACTTC
.,TRBV10-3,TRBJ1-2,TRBD1,CAISERDRGPYGYTF,TGTGCCATCAGTGAGCGGGACAGGGGACCGTATGGCTACACCTTC
once,TRBV7-3,TRBJ2-2,TRBD2,CASSLGNLAGSTGELFF,TGTGCCAGCAGCCTCGGCAACCTAGCGGGGAGCACCGGGGAGCTGTTTTTT
.,TRBV10-3,TRBJ2-3,TRBD2,CAISETSGRGDTQYF,TGTGCCATCAGCGAGACTAGCGGGAGGGGAGATACGCAGTATTTT
.,TRBV5-1,TRBJ2-7,TRBD1,CASSFGGTGYEQYF,TGCGCCAGCAGCTTCGGCGGGACAGGGTACGAGCAGTACTTC
.,TRBV27,TRBJ2-7,.,CASSLDGYYYEQYF,TGTGCCAGCAGTTTAGACGGATACTACTACGAGCAGTACTTC
.,TRBV9,TRBJ2-3,.,CASSVEGLPTDTQYF,TGTGCCAGCAGCGTAGAAGGACTCCCCACAGATACGCAGTATTTT
.,TRBV19,TRBJ2-3,TRBD1,CASSLLGQGEDTQYF,TGTGCCAGTAGTCTACTGGGACAGGGAGAGGATACGCAGTATTTT
.,TRBV6-6,TRBJ2-7,TRBD1,CASSRDRGLYEQYF,TGTGCCAGCAGCCGGGACAGGGGCCTTTACGAGCAGTACTTC
.,TRBV4-1,TRBJ2-7,.,CASSQVLGYEQYF,TGCGCCAGCAGCCAAGTGCTCGGCTACGAGCAGTACTTC
few,TRBV6-1,TRBJ2-2,.,CASSAKEGPGELFF,TGTGCCAGCAGTGCCAAAGAGGGCCCCGGGGAGCTGTTTTTT
.,TRBV27,TRBJ2-1,TRBD2,CASSRSGGNYNEQFF,TGTGCCAGCAGTCGTAGCGGGGGGAATTACAATGAGCAGTTCTTC
.,TRBV2,TRBJ2-5,.,CASSKLRQETQYF,TGTGCCAGCAGTAAATTGCGCCAAGAGACCCAGTACTTC
.,TRBV28,TRBJ1-1,.,CASRSQVMSTEAFF,TGTGCCAGCAGATCACAGGTAATGAGCACTGAAGCTTTCTTT
once,TRBV28,TRBJ1-5,TRBD1,CASSYRLRDSNQPQHF,TGTGCCAGCAGTTATCGACTTCGGGACAGTAATCAGCCCCAGCATTTT
once,TRBV2,TRBJ2-1,TRBD2,CASSVGSSGYNEQFF,TGTGCCAGCAGTGTTGGATCTAGCGGGTACAATGAGCAGTTCTTC
few,TRBV6-1,TRBJ1-2,.,CASSEAMRSPYGYTF,TGTGCCAGCAGTGAAGCGATGAGGAGTCCCTATGGCTACACCTTC
.,TRBV7-3,TRBJ2-7,TRBD1,CASSTGQGANEQYF,TGTGCCAGCAGCACAGGACAGGGGGCCAACGAGCAGTACTTC
.,TRBV7-9,TRBJ2-4,.,CASSAPVYSASPKNIQYF,TGTGCCAGCAGCGCCCCAGTGTATAGCGCTAGCCCCAAAAACATTCAGTACTTC
once,TRBV4-1,TRBJ1-4,.,CASSHPRQTSYQKLFF,TGCGCCAGCAGCCACCCCCGACAGACTTCTTATCAAAAACTGTTTTTT
.,TRBV11-1,TRBJ2-7,.,CASSSDRRYEQYF,TGTGCCAGCAGCTCCGACAGGCGGTACGAGCAGTACTTC
.,TRBV19,TRBJ2-3,TRBD1,CASSISDRGRVDTQYF,TGTGCCAGTAGTATATCAGACAGGGGGCGCGTAGATACGCAGTATTTT
few,TRBV7-2,TRBJ2-5,TRBD2,CASSLILAGGQETQYF,TGTGCCAGCAGCCTCATTCTAGCGGGGGGGCAAGAGACCCAGTACTTC
.,TRBV2,TRBJ2-5,.,CASSPISRARETQYF,TGTGCCAGCAGTCCCATCTCCAGGGCTCGGGAGACCCAGTACTTC
.,TRBV13,TRBJ2-4,TRBD1,CASSPPGQPRSIQYF,TGTGCCAGCAGCCCTCCGGGACAGCCACGAAGCATTCAGTACTTC
.,TRBV7-2,TRBJ2-7,TRBD1,CASSFSGTGGEYYEQYF,TGTGCCAGCAGCTTCAGCGGGACAGGGGGCGAGTACTACGAGCAGTACTTC
few,TRBV5-1,TRBJ1-5,.,CASRLSPQGSQPQHF,TGCGCCAGCCGGCTCTCCCCTCAGGGAAGTCAGCCCCAGCATTTT
.,TRBV7-3,TRBJ2-2,TRBD1,CASSPDRVFGGELFF,TGTGCCAGCAGCCCGGACAGGGTTTTTGGCGGGGAGCTGTTTTTT
.,TRBV4-1,TRBJ2-1,TRBD1,CASSHRDRVNEQFF,TGCGCCAGCAGCCACCGGGACAGGGTCAATGAGCAGTTCTTC
.,TRBV30,TRBJ2-7,TRBD1,CAADRGLEQYF,TGTGCCGCGGACAGGGGCCTCGAGCAGTACTTC
.,TRBV2,TRBJ1-5,TRBD1,CASSERTGGHQPQHF,TGTGCCAGCAGTGAACGGACAGGGGGACATCAGCCCCAGCATTTT
.,TRBV7-2,TRBJ1-6,.,CASSSTGSYNSPLHF,TGTGCCAGCAGCTCCACAGGCTCCTATAATTCACCCCTCCACTTT
.,TRBV7-8,TRBJ1-5,.,CASSLDGRRTNQPQHF,TGTGCCAGCAGCTTAGATGGCAGGAGGACCAATCAGCCCCAGCATTTT
.,TRBV18,TRBJ1-1,TRBD1,CASSTTGVASATEAFF,TGTGCCAGCTCAACGACAGGGGTCGCATCCGCCACTGAAGCTTTCTTT
.,TRBV6-1,TRBJ2-1,TRBD1,CASRDRGYNEQFF,TGTGCCAGCAGAGACAGGGGATACAATGAGCAGTTCTTC
.,TRBV15,TRBJ2-7,TRBD1,CATSKPGQGAYEQYF,TGTGCCACCAGCAAACCGGGACAGGGAGCTTACGAGCAGTACTTC
once,TRBV7-8,TRBJ2-7,TRBD1,CASSPDRASYEQYF,TGTGCCAGCAGCCCTGACAGGGCCTCCTACGAGCAGTACTTC
once,TRBV27,TRBJ2-7,.,CASSLGGARYEQYF,TGTGCCAGCAGTTTAGGGGGGGCGCGTTACGAGCAGTACTTC
.,TRBV6-1,TRBJ1-2,.,CASSEAKRYGYTF,TGTGCCAGCAGTGAAGCGAAACGGTATGGCTACACCTTC
.,TRBV6-1,TRBJ2-7,TRBD1,CASSIQGALYEQYF,TGTGCCAGCAGTATACAGGGGGCCCTCTACGAGCAGTACTTC
.,TRBV14,TRBJ2-1,.,CASSPRGNTYNEQFF,TGTGCCAGCAGCCCTAGAGGCAACACTTACAATGAGCAGTTCTTC
.,TRBV19,TRBJ1-2,TRBD1,CASRPDRTYGYTF,TGTGCCAGTAGGCCGGACAGGACCTATGGCTACACCTTC
once,TRBV9,TRBJ2-6,TRBD1,CASSVGDRVFSGANVLTF,TGTGCCAGCAGCGTTGGGGACAGGGTTTTCTCTGGGGCCAACGTCCTGACTTTC
.,TRBV19,TRBJ2-5,TRBD2,CASSPRTSGETQYF,TGTGCCAGTAGTCCCAGGACTAGTGGGGAGACCCAGTACTTC
.,TRBV11-3,TRBJ1-1,.,CASSLGKWGRGMNTEAFF,TGTGCCAGCAGTTTAGGAAAGTGGGGGCGCGGAATGAACACTGAAGCTTTCTTT
few,TRBV9,TRBJ1-2,.,CASSAQGSAGYTF,TGTGCCAGCAGCGCCCAGGGTTCTGCTGGCTACACCTTC
few,TRBV4-3,TRBJ1-5,TRBD1,CASSQDLGTVHQPQHF,TGCGCCAGCAGCCAAGATCTGGGGACAGTACATCAGCCCCAGCATTTT
.,TRBV27,TRBJ2-7,TRBD1,CASSLVGQNFSPTYEQYF,TGTGCCAGCAGTTTAGTGGGACAGAATTTTTCCCCCACCTACGAGCAGTACTTC
.,TRBV29-1,TRBJ2-3,.,CSVEGLGPDTQYF,TGCAGCGTTGAAGGGCTGGGCCCAGATACGCAGTATTTT
.,TRBV7-9,TRBJ2-7,.,CASSYGGGVSYEQYF,TGTGCCAGCAGTTATGGGGGCGGAGTCTCCTACGAGCAGTACTTC
.,TRBV5-1,TRBJ2-1,.,CASSFRGSSYNEQFF,TGCGCCAGCAGTTTTAGGGGGAGCTCCTACAATGAGCAGTTCTTC
.,TRBV4-1,TRBJ2-5,TRBD2,CASSHARTSSESTQYF,TGCGCCAGCAGCCATGCCCGGACTAGCTCTGAGTCGACCCAGTACTTC
.,TRBV7-9,TRBJ1-2,.,CASSLDKGAANYGYTF,TGTGCCAGCAGCTTAGATAAGGGAGCGGCCAACTATGGCTACACCTTC
.,TRBV9,TRBJ2-7,.,CASSAGGYEQYF,TGTGCCAGCAGCGCCGGGGGCTACGAGCAGTACTTC
.,TRBV9,TRBJ1-2,TRBD1,CASSSMDRGNYGYTF,TGTGCCAGCAGCTCAATGGACAGGGGAAACTATGGCTACACCTTC